Sequencing of this TCR beta chain was carried out in a study of cytomegalovirus exposure and HLA in healthy donors. Study in general: An earlier analysis identified 120 million or so unique TCR beta sequences in 150 million to 200 million T cells.

Amplification used 60 Vbeta primers and 13 Jbeta primers. Produced via immunoSEQ multiplex PCR; TCRdb's table is partial and in-frame only. The repertoire holds 140,000 or so clones, with around 80% as singletons. Losses at the gene ends were 3 bases for V and 6 bases for J; bases not matched to a gene: 3. The CDR3 contains 13 residues. In germline, CDR1 is SGHRS, CDR2 YFSETQ. About this clone itself: Its antigen is not known.

Findings and caveats of the study: Follow-up analysis found HLA locus-dependent TCR association rates, highest for DRB1 and lowest for HLA-C. Overall, 164 TCR beta chains were annotated as cytomegalovirus-associated.

Material for sequencing was PBMCs. The sequence derives from a boy aged 2 to 10 in good health and CMV-seronegative. The V call is TRBV5-1, the J call TRBJ2-1; 7 nucleotides match TRBD2. CDR3: CASSSRLANEQFF. CDR3 coding DNA: TGCGCCAGCAGCTCTCGACTAGCCAATGAGCAGTTCTTC.